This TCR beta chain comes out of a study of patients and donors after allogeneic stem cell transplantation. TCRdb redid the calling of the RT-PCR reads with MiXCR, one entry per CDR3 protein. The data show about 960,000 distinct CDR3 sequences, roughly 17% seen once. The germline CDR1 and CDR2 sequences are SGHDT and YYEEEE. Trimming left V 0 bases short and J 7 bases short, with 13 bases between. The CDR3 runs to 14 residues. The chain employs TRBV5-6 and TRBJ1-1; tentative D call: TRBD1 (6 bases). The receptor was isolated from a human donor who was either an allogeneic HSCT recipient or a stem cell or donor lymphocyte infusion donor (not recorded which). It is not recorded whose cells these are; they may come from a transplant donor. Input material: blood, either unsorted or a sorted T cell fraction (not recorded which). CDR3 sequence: CASSLGVGGNEAFF. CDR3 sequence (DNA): TGTGCCAGCAGCTTGGGGGTAGGGGGTAATGAAGCTTTCTTT.